This TCR beta chain is drawn from a study of cytomegalovirus exposure and HLA in healthy donors. Primers included in the PCR were 60 Vbeta and 13 Jbeta primers. Sequenced by immunoSEQ multiplex PCR; TCRdb stores in-frame clones only, minus some. The data contain around 99,000 clones, around 73% of them seen just once; the ten biggest clones take up over 3%. The CDR3 length is 14 residues. Trimming shortened V by 3 bases and J by 5 bases, and 16 bases separated the two germline ends. The germline V gene encodes CDR1 GTSNPN and CDR2 SVGIG (reference sequence). Healthy bone marrow donors supplied every sample.

The sequence derives from a man in his forties in good health and CMV-seronegative. Specimen: PBMCs. The chain couples TRBV30 to TRBJ2-5; D may be TRBD1 (6 bases). CDR3 residues: CAWRHWAGEETQYF. The CDR3 nucleotides read TGTGCCTGGAGACACTGGGCAGGGGAGGAGACCCAGTACTTC.